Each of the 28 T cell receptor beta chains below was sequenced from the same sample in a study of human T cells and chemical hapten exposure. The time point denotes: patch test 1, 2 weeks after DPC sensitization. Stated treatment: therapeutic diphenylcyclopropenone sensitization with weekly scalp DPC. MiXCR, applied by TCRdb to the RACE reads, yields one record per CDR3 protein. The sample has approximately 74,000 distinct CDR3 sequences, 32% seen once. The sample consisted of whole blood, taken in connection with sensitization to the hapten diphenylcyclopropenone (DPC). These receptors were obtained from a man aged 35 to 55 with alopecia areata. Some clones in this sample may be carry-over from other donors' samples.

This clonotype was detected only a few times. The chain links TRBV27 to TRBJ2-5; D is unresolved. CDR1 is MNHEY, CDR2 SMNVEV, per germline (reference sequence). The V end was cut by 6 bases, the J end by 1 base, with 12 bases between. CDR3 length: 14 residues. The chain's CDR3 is CASRNSFLQETQYF. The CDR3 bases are TGTGCCAGCAGAAACAGCTTCCTCCAAGAGACCCAGTACTTC.

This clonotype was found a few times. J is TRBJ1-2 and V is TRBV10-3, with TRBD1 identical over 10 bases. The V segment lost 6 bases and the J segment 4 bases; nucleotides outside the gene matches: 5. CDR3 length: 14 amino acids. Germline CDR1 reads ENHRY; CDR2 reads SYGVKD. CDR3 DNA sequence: TGTGCCATCAGCCCCGGACAGGGGGGCTATGGCTACACCTTC. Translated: CAISPGQGGYGYTF.

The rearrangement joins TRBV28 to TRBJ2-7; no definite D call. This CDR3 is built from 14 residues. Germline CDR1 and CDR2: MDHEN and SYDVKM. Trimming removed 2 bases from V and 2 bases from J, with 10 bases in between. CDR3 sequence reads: CASSLVESAYEQYF. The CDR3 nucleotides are TGTGCCAGCAGTTTAGTGGAGTCCGCCTACGAGCAGTACTTC.

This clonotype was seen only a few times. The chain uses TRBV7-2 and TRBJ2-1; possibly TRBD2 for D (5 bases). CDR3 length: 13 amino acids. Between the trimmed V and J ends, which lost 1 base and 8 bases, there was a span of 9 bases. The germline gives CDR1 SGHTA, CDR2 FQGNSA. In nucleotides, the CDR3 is TGTGCCAGCAGCTTAGGTAGCGACGATGAGCAGTTCTTC. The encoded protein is CASSLGSDDEQFF.

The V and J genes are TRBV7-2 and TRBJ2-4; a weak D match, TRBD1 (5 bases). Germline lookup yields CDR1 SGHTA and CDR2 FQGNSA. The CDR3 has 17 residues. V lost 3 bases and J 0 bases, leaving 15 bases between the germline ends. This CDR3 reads CASSLSWTRVAKNIQYF. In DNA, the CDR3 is TGTGCCAGCAGCTTGAGTTGGACAAGAGTAGCCAAAAACATTCAGTACTTC.

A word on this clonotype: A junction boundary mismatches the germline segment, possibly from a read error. The CDR3 region is CATSRGETYETFF. For the CDR3, the DNA is TGTGCCACCAGCAGAGGGGAAACTTATGAAACTTTCTTT. The rearrangement links TRBV15 to TRBJ1-1, with D unclear. The CDR3 has 13 residues. Germline V gene lookup returns CDR1 LNHNV and CDR2 YYDKDF (reference sequence).

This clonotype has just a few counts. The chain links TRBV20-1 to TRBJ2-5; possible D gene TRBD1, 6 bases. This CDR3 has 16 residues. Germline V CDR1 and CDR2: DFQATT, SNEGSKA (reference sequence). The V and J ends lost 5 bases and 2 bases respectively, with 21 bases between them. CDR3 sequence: CSAPRDHAQGQETQYF. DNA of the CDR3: TGCAGTGCTCCCCGGGACCACGCTCAGGGGCAAGAGACCCAGTACTTC.

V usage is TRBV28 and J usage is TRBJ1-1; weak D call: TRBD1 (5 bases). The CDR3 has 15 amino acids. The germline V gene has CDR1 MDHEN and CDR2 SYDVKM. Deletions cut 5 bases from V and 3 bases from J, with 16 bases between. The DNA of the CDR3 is TGTGCCAGCAGTGCACAATTCGTCAGGGACACTGAAGCTTTCTTT. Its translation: CASSAQFVRDTEAFF.

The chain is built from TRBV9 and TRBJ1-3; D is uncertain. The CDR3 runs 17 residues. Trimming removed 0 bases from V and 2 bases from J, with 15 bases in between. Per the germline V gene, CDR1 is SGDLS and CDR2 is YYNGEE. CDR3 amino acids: CASSVGSLLRTGNTIYF. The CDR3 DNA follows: TGTGCCAGCAGCGTAGGCTCCCTCCTGAGGACTGGAAACACCATATATTTT.

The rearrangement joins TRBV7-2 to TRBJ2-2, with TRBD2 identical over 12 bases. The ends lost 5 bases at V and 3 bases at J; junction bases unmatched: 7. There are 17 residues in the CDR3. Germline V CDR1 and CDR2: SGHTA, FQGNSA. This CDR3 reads CASSPRTSGIYTGELFF. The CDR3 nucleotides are TGTGCCAGCAGCCCTCGGACTAGCGGGATTTACACCGGGGAGCTGTTTTTT.

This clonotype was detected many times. The CDR3 is CASSYNRGSGANVLTF. The DNA of the CDR3 is TGTGCCAGCAGTTATAACAGGGGGTCTGGGGCCAACGTCCTGACTTTC. This rearrangement joins TRBV6-2 or TRBV6-3 to TRBJ2-6, with 8 bases aligning to TRBD1. Germline V gene lookup returns CDR1 MNHEY and CDR2 SVGEGT. This CDR3 contains 16 residues. J gave up 1 base and V 3 bases, and 2 bases lay outside the gene matches.

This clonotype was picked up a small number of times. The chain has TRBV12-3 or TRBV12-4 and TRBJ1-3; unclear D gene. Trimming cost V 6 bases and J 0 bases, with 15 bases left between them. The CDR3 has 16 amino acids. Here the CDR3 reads CASSPMSWASGNTIYF. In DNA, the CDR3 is TGTGCCAGCAGCCCCATGTCCTGGGCCTCTGGAAACACCATATATTTT.

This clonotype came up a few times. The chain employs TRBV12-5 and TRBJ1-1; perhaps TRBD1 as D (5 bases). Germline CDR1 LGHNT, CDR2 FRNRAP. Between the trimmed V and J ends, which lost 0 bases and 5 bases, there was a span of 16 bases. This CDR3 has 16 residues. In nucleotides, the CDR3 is TGTGCTAGTGGTTTGGTACTAGGCCCAGGGTTGACTGAAGCTTTCTTT. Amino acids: CASGLVLGPGLTEAFF.

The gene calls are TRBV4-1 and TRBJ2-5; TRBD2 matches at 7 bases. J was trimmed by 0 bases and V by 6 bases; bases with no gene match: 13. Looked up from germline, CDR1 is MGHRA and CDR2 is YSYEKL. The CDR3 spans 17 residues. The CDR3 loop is CASSQSGISGYQETQYF. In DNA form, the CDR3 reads TGCGCCAGCAGTCAAAGCGGGATAAGCGGTTACCAAGAGACCCAGTACTTC.

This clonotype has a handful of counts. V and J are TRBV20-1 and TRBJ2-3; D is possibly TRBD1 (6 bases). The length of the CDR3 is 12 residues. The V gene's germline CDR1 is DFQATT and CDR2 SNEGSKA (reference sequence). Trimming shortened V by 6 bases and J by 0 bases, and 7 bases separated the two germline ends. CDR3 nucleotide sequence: TGCAGTGCAACAGGGAGCACAGATACGCAGTATTTT. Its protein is CSATGSTDTQYF.

CDR3: CASSRGPYEQYF. CDR3 DNA: TGTGCCAGCAGTCGCGGTCCCTACGAGCAGTACTTC. The V and J genes are TRBV12-3 or TRBV12-4 and TRBJ2-7; D not resolved. The CDR3 has 12 residues. V shed 5 bases and J shed 2 bases, with 7 bases lying between them.

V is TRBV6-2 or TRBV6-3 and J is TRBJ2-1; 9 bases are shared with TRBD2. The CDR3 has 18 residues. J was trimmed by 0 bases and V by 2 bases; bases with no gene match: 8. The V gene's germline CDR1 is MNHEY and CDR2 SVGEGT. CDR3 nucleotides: TGTGCCAGCAGTTACCGTTTAGGTAGCGGGAGCTCCTACAATGAGCAGTTCTTC. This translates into CASSYRLGSGSSYNEQFF.

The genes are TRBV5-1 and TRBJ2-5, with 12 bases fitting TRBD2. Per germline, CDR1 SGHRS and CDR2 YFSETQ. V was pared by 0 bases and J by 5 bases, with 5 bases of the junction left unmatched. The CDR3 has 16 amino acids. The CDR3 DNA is TGCGCCAGCAGCTTGGAGCTAGCGGGAGGGCCGGAGACCCAGTACTTC. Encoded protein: CASSLELAGGPETQYF.

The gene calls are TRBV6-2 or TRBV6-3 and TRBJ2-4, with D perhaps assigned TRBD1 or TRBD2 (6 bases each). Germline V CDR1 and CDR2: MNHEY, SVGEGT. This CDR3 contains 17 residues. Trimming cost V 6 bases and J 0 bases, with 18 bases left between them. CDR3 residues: CASSPGGAALAKNIQYF. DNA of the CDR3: TGTGCCAGCAGCCCCGGGGGCGCGGCTCTAGCCAAAAACATTCAGTACTTC.

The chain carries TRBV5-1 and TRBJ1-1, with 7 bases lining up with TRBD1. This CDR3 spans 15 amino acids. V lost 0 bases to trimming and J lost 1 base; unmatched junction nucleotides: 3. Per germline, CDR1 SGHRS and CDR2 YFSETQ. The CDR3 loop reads CASSLAGDRNTEAFF. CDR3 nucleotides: TGCGCCAGCAGCTTGGCGGGGGACAGGAACACTGAAGCTTTCTTT.

CDR3 sequence reads: CASSSLLYTGELFF. DNA of the CDR3: TGCGCCAGCAGCTCGTTATTGTACACCGGGGAGCTGTTTTTT. The genes are TRBV5-1 and TRBJ2-2; D is ambiguous. Per the germline V gene, CDR1 is SGHRS and CDR2 is YFSETQ. The V gene lost 3 bases and the J gene lost 3 bases, with 9 bases spanning the gap. CDR3 length: 14 amino acids.

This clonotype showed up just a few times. The CDR3 spells CASIFADTQYF. The CDR3 nucleotides are TGTGCCAGCATTTTCGCAGATACGCAGTATTTT. The rearrangement links TRBV2 to TRBJ2-3, with D unclear. In germline, CDR1 is SNHLY, CDR2 FYNNEI. V lost 7 bases and J lost 4, with 6 bases in between. The CDR3 is made up of 11 amino acids.

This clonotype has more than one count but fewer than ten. The CDR3 sequence: CASSYSPTPDTQYF. The CDR3 coding sequence is TGTGCCAGCAGTTACTCGCCAACGCCAGATACGCAGTATTTT. The chain combines TRBV6-2 or TRBV6-3 with TRBJ2-3; D is uncertain. The germline CDR1 and CDR2 sequences are MNHEY and SVGEGT. This CDR3 spans 14 amino acids. With 0 bases removed from V and 4 bases from J, the gap between germline ends came to 8 bases.

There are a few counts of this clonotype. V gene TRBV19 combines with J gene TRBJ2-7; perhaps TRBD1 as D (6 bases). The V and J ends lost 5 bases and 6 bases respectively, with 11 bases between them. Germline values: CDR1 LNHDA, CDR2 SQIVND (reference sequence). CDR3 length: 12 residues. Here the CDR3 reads CASSPIQGEQYF. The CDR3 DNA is TGTGCCAGTAGTCCTATACAGGGCGAGCAGTACTTC.

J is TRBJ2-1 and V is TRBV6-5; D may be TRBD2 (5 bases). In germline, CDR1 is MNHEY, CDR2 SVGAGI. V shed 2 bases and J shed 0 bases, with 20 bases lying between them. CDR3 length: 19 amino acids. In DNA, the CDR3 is TGTGCCAGCAGTTACCACCTAGGCACTAGTAAGGGCTCCTACAATGAGCAGTTCTTC. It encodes CASSYHLGTSKGSYNEQFF.

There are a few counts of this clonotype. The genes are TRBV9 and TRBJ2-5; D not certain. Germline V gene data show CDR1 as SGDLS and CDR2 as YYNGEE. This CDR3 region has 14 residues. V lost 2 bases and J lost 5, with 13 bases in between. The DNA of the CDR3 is TGTGCCAGCAGCGTCGCTCCCCTGCTGGAGACCCAGTACTTC. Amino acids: CASSVAPLLETQYF.

In DNA, the CDR3 is TGTGCCAGCAGTTACTCAGCAGGTCTTTCGGACTACGAGCAGTACTTC. This gives the protein CASSYSAGLSDYEQYF. The genes are TRBV6-6 and TRBJ2-7; the D is unclear. Per germline, CDR1 MNHNY and CDR2 SVGAGI (reference sequence). V shed 0 bases and J shed 3 bases, with 15 bases lying between them. This CDR3 is 16 amino acids long.

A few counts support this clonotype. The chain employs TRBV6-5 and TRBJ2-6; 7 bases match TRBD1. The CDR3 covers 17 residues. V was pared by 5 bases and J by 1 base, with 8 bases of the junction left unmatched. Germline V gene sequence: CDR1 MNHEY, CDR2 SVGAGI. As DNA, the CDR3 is TGTGCCAGCAGTCAAGACCGGACAGGTTCTGGGGCCAACGTCCTGACTTTC. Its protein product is CASSQDRTGSGANVLTF.